This T cell receptor beta chain was found in a study of blood T cell repertoires in COVID-19. Trimming left V 5 bases short and J 3 bases short, with 23 bases between. Looked up from germline, CDR1 is SQVTM and CDR2 is ANQGSEA. The CDR3 contains 16 residues. Produced via immunoSEQ multiplex PCR; TCRdb's table is partial and in-frame only. The table has more than 95,000 clones, less than 90% seen once. This clonotype was sampled from a woman aged 80 or older with acute or convalescent COVID-19. This chain links TRBV29-1 with TRBJ2-7, with D tentatively TRBD2 (5 bases). What was sequenced was peripheral blood. This CDR3 is CSVNGPGVASNYEQYF. In DNA, the CDR3 is TGCAGCGTTAACGGACCCGGGGTAGCCTCTAACTACGAGCAGTACTTC.